This TCR beta chain stems from a study of shared clonotypes between healthy human individuals. Whole-study findings and limits: Clonotype sharing among donors likely depends on sequencing depth. Some naive CD4 clonotypes, roughly 4.5%, turned up in common across a few donors. Estimated clonotype richness was generally higher in naive than memory subsets.

The investigators split CD4+ cells into a CD45RA+ naive subset and a CD45RA-negative memory subset. Sequenced by immunoSEQ multiplex PCR; TCRdb stores in-frame clones only, minus some. Here the sample spans 2 million to 2.5 million clones, 85% to 95% being singletons. This clone is a singleton in its sample. Its antigen remains unknown. Germline V gives CDR1 SGHTA, CDR2 FQGTGA. This CDR3 is built from 14 residues. The ends lost 4 bases at V and 5 bases at J; junction bases unmatched: 6. This sequence originates from a man between 18 and 35 years old in good health. Some clones in this sample may be carry-over from other donors' samples. Sample: naive CD4+ T cells from PBMCs. Subset here: CD45RA+ positively selected. The chain is built from TRBV7-3 and TRBJ2-5; 8 bases match TRBD1. Written as DNA, the CDR3 is TGTGCCAGCAGCTCCGGACAGGGACGGGAGACCCAGTACTTC. This sequence encodes CASSSGQGRETQYF. Based on the CDR3 plus reference TRBV7-3 and TRBJ2-5, the full variable domain is GAGVSQTPSNKVTEKGKYVELRCDPISGHTALYWYRQSLGQGPEFLIYFQGTGAADDSGLPNDRFFAVRPEGSVSTLKIQRTERGDSAVYLCASSSGQGRETQYFGPGTRLLVL.